This record concerns one TCR beta chain sequence. Antigen specificity is unknown. Clones were sequenced by immunoSEQ multiplex PCR, and TCRdb holds only the in-frame ones, with some missing. The sample yields around 2.3 million clones, approximately 94% seen once. The data belong to a study of shared clonotypes between healthy human individuals. The V and J ends lost 3 bases and 4 bases respectively, with 19 bases between them. Germline V lookup: CDR1 MGHRA, CDR2 YSYEKL. The CDR3 length is 17 residues. Study-wide results and caveats: Across a handful of donors, naive CD4 shared about 5%, naive CD8 around 3.8%, memory CD4 roughly 2.3%, memory CD8 under 0.5%.

This TCR was recovered from a young man in good health. The V and J genes are TRBV4-1 and TRBJ1-3; TRBD1 might be the D (6 bases). Sequenced sample: naive CD4+ T cells sorted from blood. Subset given: CD45RA+ positively selected. This chain's CDR3 is CASSQAEGGNKGNTIYF. The CDR3 nucleotides read TGCGCCAGCAGCCAGGCCGAGGGGGGGAACAAAGGAAACACCATATATTTT.